The T cell receptor (beta chain) described here comes from a study of PD-1 blockade in classical Hodgkin lymphoma (dated by TCRdb to the early 2020s). Concerning the study at large: Nivolumab dosing was 3 mg/kg intravenously every 2 weeks, continuing until either disease progression or unacceptable toxicity. A peripheral blood immune signature of response to PD-1 blockade in classical Hodgkin lymphoma was defined using TCR beta sequencing and CyTOF. The paper as a whole reports these results and caveats: Newly diagnosed patients were reported to have lower baseline TCR diversity than healthy donors, and relapsed/refractory patients were reported to have lower baseline TCR diversity still. By C4D1, a significant rise was seen in CD4+ TCR diversity but not in CD8+ TCR diversity (p=0.0027 vs p=0.16), and the rise was most apparent among complete responders (p=0.02). Lower diversity was observed in patients in whom nivolumab was started less than 1 year after ASCT, and these patients were excluded from later analyses so that confounding by immune reconstitution would be avoided. Baseline diversity similar to that of newly diagnosed patients was observed in trial patients achieving complete response, whereas significantly lower diversity was observed in partial responders and progressors. The study was restricted to a single clinical trial cohort, and the causes of repertoire differences, possibly disease activity or prior therapy, were left undefined.

Genomic DNA was extracted with the Qiagen DNeasy kit from unsorted PBMCs and from negatively selected CD4+ and CD8+ fractions. Using primers that anneal to V and J segments, immunoSEQ multiplex PCR amplified the TCR beta CDR3 regions. Amplification bias was minimized using a synthetic immune receptor repertoire, and residual bias was removed computationally after sequencing. Turning to the authors' computational methods: Repertoire diversity was quantified as the Shannon entropy index using custom Python scripts. Unsorted, CD4+ and CD8+ repertoires were analyzed separately, except for combined analyses in which CD4+ and CD8+ sequences were merged in silico. A clone was considered expanded if an increase in frequency of at least 2-fold after treatment relative to C1D1 was found, and a pseudocount of 0.5 was applied to clones undetected at baseline. Singleton clones were defined as clones with 0 or 1 copy at C1D1, and non-singleton clones were defined as clones with 2 or more copies. Clones expanded in unsorted samples were labelled as CD4+, CD8+ or unknown by matching protein sequences in sorted samples from the same patient. Wilcoxon tests were applied to paired samples to test diversity changes from C1D1 to C4D1. The immuneACCESS repertoire file appears here via TCRdb, limited to in-frame rearrangements. These files lack a portion of the clones; in checked studies, under half of the deficit traces to unresolved V genes, and the cause of the others is not known. V and J calls plus clone size are reproduced from that table; the DNA served to infer D and trimming. Recorded for this sample are 15,000 to 20,000 clones; 83% of them occurred a single time. Clones ranked in the top ten supply roughly 14% of the sample.

The sample's time point label is to be understood as: cycle 4 day 1 (C4D1), after less than seven weeks of nivolumab. Every trial patient had relapsed after autologous stem cell transplantation, and cohorts A, B and C differed in prior brentuximab vedotin exposure. A total of over 55 patients with relapsed/refractory classical Hodgkin lymphoma made up the trial cohort, and each patient's best overall response was complete response, partial response or progressive disease. In the multi-cohort phase II CheckMate 205 trial, trial patients received single-agent nivolumab. An independent review committee assessed best overall response by applying the 2007 International Working Group response criteria. PBMCs from the trial were collected at three points: immediately before nivolumab initiation (C1D1), and during therapy at cycle 2 day 1 and cycle 4 day 1. Peripheral blood was collected in 8 mL Vacutainer Cell Preparation Tubes, from which PBMCs were isolated by centrifugation and then cryopreserved.

Regarding this clone: Its specific antigen is unknown. No base-level quality is on record; no much larger clone is a single base apart.

The junction carries 19 bases between V and J, which are trimmed by 9 bases and 1 base respectively. Inclusive of the bounding cysteine and phenylalanine, the CDR3 is 15 residues long. Only CDR3 DNA remains: 45 bases, in frame from the first base. The germline V gene provides CDR1 ENHRY and CDR2 SYGVKD. This TCR derives from a human donor with classical Hodgkin lymphoma. Sequenced here: peripheral blood mononuclear cells (PBMCs), sampled before the fourth cycle of nivolumab. The V and J segments used are TRBV10-3 and TRBJ2-7; a weak D assignment points to TRBD1 (7 bases agree). The CDR3 reads CAIRSTQGGSYEQYF. In nucleotides, the sequence is TGTGCCATACGATCTACCCAGGGGGGTTCCTACGAGCAGTACTTC.